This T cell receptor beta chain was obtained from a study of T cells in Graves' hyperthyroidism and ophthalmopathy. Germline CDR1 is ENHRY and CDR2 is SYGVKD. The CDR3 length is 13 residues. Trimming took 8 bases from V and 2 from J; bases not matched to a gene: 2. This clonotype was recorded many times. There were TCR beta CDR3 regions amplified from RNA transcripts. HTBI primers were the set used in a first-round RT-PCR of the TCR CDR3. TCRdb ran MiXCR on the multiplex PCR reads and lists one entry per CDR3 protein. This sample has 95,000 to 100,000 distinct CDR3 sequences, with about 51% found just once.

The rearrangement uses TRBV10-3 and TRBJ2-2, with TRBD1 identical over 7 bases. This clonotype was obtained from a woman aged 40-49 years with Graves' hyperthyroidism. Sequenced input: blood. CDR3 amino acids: CAIDRENTGELFF. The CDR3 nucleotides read TGTGCCATCGACAGGGAAAACACCGGGGAGCTGTTTTTT.